The 30 T cell receptor beta chains below come from one sample, sequenced in a study of T cell responses to AZD1222 COVID-19 vaccine. Sequenced by immunoSEQ multiplex PCR; TCRdb stores in-frame clones only, minus some. Of roughly 62,000 clones in the sample, approximately 83% were seen once. The sequencing here drew on peripheral blood, taken on day 0 of AZD1222 vaccination. These receptors were collected from an adult in good health.

This clone was recorded only once. The chain employs TRBV12-3 or TRBV12-4 and TRBJ1-1; D is ambiguous. The V gene lost 3 bases and the J gene lost 4 bases, with 9 bases spanning the gap. CDR3 length: 13 amino acids. The chain's CDR3 is CASSFLVGTEAFF. The CDR3 nucleotides are TGTGCCAGCAGTTTCTTAGTGGGCACTGAAGCTTTCTTT.

This rearrangement joins TRBV20-1 to TRBJ1-2; 7 bases match TRBD1. V lost 3 bases, J lost 8 bases, and 6 bases stayed unmatched. Germline V gives CDR1 DFQATT, CDR2 SNEGSKA (reference sequence). The CDR3 runs 12 residues. The CDR3 coding sequence is TGCAGTGCTAGTCATAGGGGGCCCGGCTACACCTTC. Translated, it gives CSASHRGPGYTF.

This rearrangement joins TRBV7-2 to TRBJ1-6; TRBD1 agrees at 8 bases. The CDR3 length is 13 residues. Germline V gives CDR1 SGHTA, CDR2 FQGNSA. Trimming removed 5 bases from V and 11 bases from J; junction bases left unmatched: 5. The DNA for the CDR3 is TGTGCCAGCAGCCCGGACAGGGATGCACCCCTCCACTTT. Protein sequence: CASSPDRDAPLHF.

The chain couples TRBV7-6 to TRBJ2-3; D tentatively reads TRBD1 or TRBD2 (5 bases each). The V end was cut by 0 bases, the J end by 8 bases, with 15 bases between. Germline CDR1 and CDR2: SGHVS and FNYEAQ. This CDR3 is built from 15 residues. Written as DNA, the CDR3 is TGTGCCAGCAGCTTAGCGGGTCGGGACCCACCTACGCAGTATTTT. Protein: CASSLAGRDPPTQYF.

This sequence joins TRBV7-8 and TRBJ2-3, with D tentatively TRBD2 (6 bases). V was trimmed by 5 bases and J by 6 bases, leaving 18 bases between them. CDR1 is SGHVS, CDR2 FQNEAQ, per germline. The CDR3 length is 15 residues. CDR3 loop: CASSLWEDRGDTQYF. The CDR3 coding sequence is TGTGCCAGCAGCCTATGGGAGGATCGGGGGGATACGCAGTATTTT.

This sequence joins TRBV10-3 and TRBJ1-1; D unclear. The CDR3 runs 14 residues. Germline CDR1 ENHRY, CDR2 SYGVKD. The V end was cut by 3 bases, the J end by 1 base, with 9 bases between. In DNA, the CDR3 is TGTGCCATCAGTGAAAGTGACAAGAACACTGAAGCTTTCTTT. This translates into CAISESDKNTEAFF.

This clone was observed once. The rearrangement links TRBV7-2 to TRBJ1-3; 7 bases are shared with TRBD1. The junction had 3 bases not matched to a gene; V was cut back by 6 bases and J by 1 base. The V gene's germline CDR1 is SGHTA and CDR2 FQGNSA. The CDR3 spans 14 residues. CDR3 DNA: TGTGCCAGCAGGGAGACAGGGTCTGGAAACACCATATATTTT. The encoded protein is CASRETGSGNTIYF.

The chain employs TRBV19 and TRBJ2-4; 12 positions match TRBD1. V trimming: 5 bases; J trimming: 6 bases; junction bases outside the gene matches: 8. Germline V gives CDR1 LNHDA, CDR2 SQIVND (reference sequence). The CDR3 loop spans 16 amino acids. CDR3 coding DNA: TGTGCCAGTAGTTCGCCGGGACAGGGGGCTGGAAACATTCAGTACTTC. Its protein is CASSSPGQGAGNIQYF.

V is TRBV11-2 and J is TRBJ2-5, with unresolved D. Germline loops: CDR1 SGHAT, CDR2 FQNNGV. Trimming left V 3 bases short and J 11 bases short, with 13 bases between. The CDR3 is 12 amino acids. The CDR3 loop reads CASSFSGRLQYF. In nucleotides, the CDR3 is TGTGCCAGCAGCTTTTCGGGCCGTCTACAGTACTTC.

This clone was found once. This chain joins TRBV5-6 and TRBJ1-2, with D possibly TRBD1 on 5 matching bases. Between the trimmed V and J ends, which lost 3 bases and 4 bases, there was a span of 13 bases. The CDR3 contains 14 residues. Per germline, CDR1 SGHDT and CDR2 YYEEEE. The CDR3 nucleotides read TGTGCCAGCAGCTCGCCGGGACGGCTCTATGGCTACACCTTC. As protein: CASSSPGRLYGYTF.

The chain employs TRBV5-5 and TRBJ2-1; tentatively, D is TRBD1 (5 bases). Per germline, CDR1 SGHKS and CDR2 YYEKEE (reference sequence). V lost 1 base to trimming and J lost 9 bases, with 11 bases between them. CDR3 size: 13 residues. As DNA, the CDR3 is TGTGCCAGCAGCTTGTCGTGGGGCGCTGAGCAGTTCTTC. Protein: CASSLSWGAEQFF.

The J gene is TRBJ2-2, the V gene TRBV11-3; no definite D call. V lost 3 bases and J 3 bases, leaving 8 bases between the germline ends. The germline gives CDR1 SGHNT, CDR2 YENEEA. This CDR3 comprises 14 residues. The CDR3 DNA sequence: TGTGCCAGCAGCTTGGGCACTTACACCGGGGAGCTGTTTTTT. Residues: CASSLGTYTGELFF.

The gene calls are TRBV7-2 and TRBJ2-7; D not certain. Trimming left V 5 bases short and J 6 bases short, with 11 bases between. Germline V gene sequence: CDR1 SGHTA, CDR2 FQGNSA. There are 12 residues in the CDR3. The CDR3 DNA reads as TGTGCCAGCAGCCCCCCCGGGCGCGAGCAGTACTTC. Residues: CASSPPGREQYF.

This chain uses TRBV10-3 with TRBJ2-7, with D perhaps matching TRBD1 or TRBD2 (6 bases each). Trimming stripped 9 bases from V and 5 bases from J, with 11 bases between. The CDR3 is 11 amino acids. Looked up from germline, CDR1 is ENHRY and CDR2 is SYGVKD. CDR3 in DNA: TGTGCCATGGGGGCGGGAAACGAGCAGTACTTC. Residues: CAMGAGNEQYF.

The chain combines TRBV10-3 with TRBJ2-2; D perhaps matches TRBD2 (6 bases). The CDR3 extends over 13 amino acids. Germline V gene sequence: CDR1 ENHRY, CDR2 SYGVKD. Trimming left V 2 bases short and J 5 bases short, with 6 bases between. The CDR3 nucleotides read TGTGCCATCAGTGAGGGGAGGACCGGGGAGCTGTTTTTT. Amino acid sequence: CAISEGRTGELFF.

The V and J genes are TRBV9 and TRBJ2-2, with 8 bases identical to TRBD1. This CDR3 is 16 amino acids long. The junction had 10 bases not matched to a gene; V was cut back by 3 bases and J by 6 bases. The germline V gene encodes CDR1 SGDLS and CDR2 YYNGEE. The CDR3 DNA follows: TGTGCCAGCAGCGAAGGAGGACAGGGAGCGGCCGGGGAGCTGTTTTTT. Its translation: CASSEGGQGAAGELFF.

This clone occurred once. This sequence joins TRBV15 and TRBJ2-2; D gene unclear. In germline, CDR1 is LNHNV, CDR2 YYDKDF (reference sequence). This CDR3 spans 15 amino acids. V gave up 0 bases and J gave up 3 bases, with 8 bases separating them. The CDR3 nucleotides are TGTGCCACCAGCAGAGATCAGAGTTACACCGGGGAGCTGTTTTTT. Its protein product is CATSRDQSYTGELFF. The full variable domain, with the rest looked up from reference TRBV15 and TRBJ2-2, is DAMVIQNPRYQVTQFGKPVTLSCSQTLNHNVMYWYQQKSSQAPKLLFHYYDKDFNNEADTPDNFQSRRPNTSFCFLDIRSPGLGDTAMYLCATSRDQSYTGELFFGEGSRLTVL.

The CDR3 nucleotides are TGCGCCAGCAGAGGAGCTCCGGGGGAGACCCAGTACTTC. Translation gives CASRGAPGETQYF. The gene calls are TRBV10-1 and TRBJ2-5; tentative D call: TRBD2 (5 bases). This CDR3 is 13 amino acids long. Trimming cost V 6 bases and J 5 bases, with 13 bases left between them. Germline-derived CDR1 and CDR2 are WNHNN and SYGVQD (reference sequence).

The chain recombines TRBV19 with TRBJ2-3; 9 positions match TRBD2. J was trimmed by 2 bases and V by 5 bases; bases with no gene match: 8. CDR1 and CDR2 (germline): LNHDA, SQIVND (reference sequence). The CDR3 is 16 amino acids. The CDR3 DNA sequence: TGTGCCAGTAGTGGCGGGGGGGATGTTTACACAGATACGCAGTATTTT. Residues: CASSGGGDVYTDTQYF.

The chain employs TRBV18 and TRBJ1-2, with 7 bases fitting TRBD1. The CDR3 has 15 residues. J lost 8 bases, V lost 6 bases, and 15 bases had no gene match. Germline CDR1 reads KGHSH; CDR2 reads LQKENI. CDR3 in amino acids: CASSETGDPSRGYTF. The CDR3 bases are TGTGCCAGCTCGGAAACAGGGGACCCCTCTCGGGGCTACACCTTC.

The rearrangement uses TRBV4-3 and TRBJ2-1; possibly TRBD2 for D (6 bases). Deletions cut 0 bases from V and 5 bases from J, with 17 bases between. There are 17 residues in the CDR3. Germline loops: CDR1 LGHNA, CDR2 YSLEER. The CDR3 region has the DNA TGCGCCAGCAGCCAAGATAAAATGGCGGGGCTCAACAATGAGCAGTTCTTC. This sequence encodes CASSQDKMAGLNNEQFF.

The gene calls are TRBV28 and TRBJ2-3, with TRBD1 matching over 8 bases. The length of the CDR3 is 14 residues. From germline, CDR1 is MDHEN and CDR2 SYDVKM. The junction had 3 bases not matched to a gene; V was cut back by 6 bases and J by 1 base. CDR3 coding DNA: TGTGCCAGCAGAAAGGGACAGGGCACAGATACGCAGTATTTT. Protein product: CASRKGQGTDTQYF.

The chain joins TRBV6-5 to TRBJ2-1, with 10 bases identical to TRBD1. This CDR3 region has 15 residues. V lost 6 bases and J lost 7; bases outside the gene matches: 9. Per the germline V gene, CDR1 is MNHEY and CDR2 is SVGAGI. CDR3 protein: CASRTDRGVWNEQFF. The CDR3 DNA sequence: TGTGCCAGCAGGACGGACAGGGGGGTTTGGAATGAGCAGTTCTTC.

The chain uses TRBV28 and TRBJ2-3; D possibly corresponds to TRBD2 (6 bases). The CDR3 sequence is 14 residues long. Germline CDR1 MDHEN, CDR2 SYDVKM. V was pared by 8 bases and J by 0 bases, with 12 bases between. The CDR3 region is CASCGSGSTDTQYF. DNA for the CDR3: TGTGCCAGCTGTGGTAGCGGTAGCACAGATACGCAGTATTTT.

The chain is built from TRBV6-2 or TRBV6-3 and TRBJ1-5; possible D gene TRBD1, 6 bases. The germline V gene has CDR1 MNHEY and CDR2 SVGEGT. CDR3 length: 17 residues. V dropped 5 bases and J dropped 4 bases, with 21 bases sitting between them. The CDR3 sequence: CASSPPPRGGWNQPQHF. The CDR3 DNA reads as TGTGCCAGCAGTCCACCTCCCAGGGGAGGTTGGAATCAGCCCCAGCATTTT.

The V and J genes are TRBV7-8 and TRBJ2-6; D possibly corresponds to TRBD1 (6 bases). Trimming stripped 2 bases from V and 4 bases from J, with 6 bases between. Germline V gene sequence: CDR1 SGHVS, CDR2 FQNEAQ. The CDR3 covers 14 residues. CDR3 DNA sequence: TGTGCCAGCAGCTTACAGGGGGGGGCCAACGTCCTGACTTTC. As protein: CASSLQGGANVLTF.

The gene calls are TRBV10-3 and TRBJ1-2, with TRBD1 identical over 7 bases. V dropped 3 bases and J dropped 8; count of bases not matched to a gene: 6. CDR3 length equals 13 residues. Looked up from germline, CDR1 is ENHRY and CDR2 is SYGVKD. The CDR3 reads CAISEQGREGYTF. The CDR3 DNA sequence: TGTGCCATCAGTGAACAGGGGCGAGAGGGCTACACCTTC.

This rearrangement joins TRBV15 to TRBJ1-2, with 9 nucleotides matching TRBD1. After removal of 5 bases from V and 5 bases from J, the junction contained 3 bases not matched to a gene. The CDR3 loop spans 13 amino acids. The germline V gene has CDR1 LNHNV and CDR2 YYDKDF (reference sequence). CDR3 sequence reads: CATSQGQGYGYTF. The DNA of the CDR3 is TGTGCCACCAGCCAGGGACAGGGTTATGGCTACACCTTC.

V usage is TRBV27 and J usage is TRBJ2-1, with TRBD2 identical over 14 bases. With 1 base clipped from V and 0 bases from J, the junction kept 14 bases outside the gene matches. CDR1 and CDR2 from the germline V gene are MNHEY and SMNVEV (reference sequence). The CDR3 length is 22 residues. CDR3 sequence reads: CASSLLRPTSGGAHVSYNEQFF. The CDR3 region has the DNA TGTGCCAGCAGTTTATTACGCCCGACTAGCGGGGGGGCCCACGTCTCCTACAATGAGCAGTTCTTC.

V usage is TRBV5-1 and J usage is TRBJ2-5; D tentatively fits TRBD1 or TRBD2 (5 bases each). This CDR3 region has 14 residues. Between the trimmed V and J ends, which lost 3 bases and 2 bases, there was a span of 11 bases. Germline values: CDR1 SGHRS, CDR2 YFSETQ. The CDR3, as DNA: TGCGCCAGCAGCTCCGGGACCACTCAAGAGACCCAGTACTTC. Protein: CASSSGTTQETQYF. Using reference TRBV5-1 and TRBJ2-5 for the parts outside the CDR3, the full variable domain is KAGVTQTPRYLIKTRGQQVTLSCSPISGHRSVSWYQQTPGQGLQFLFEYFSETQRNKGNFPGRFSGRQFSNSRSEMNVSTLELGDSALYLCASSSGTTQETQYFGPGTRLLVL.